The sequence of this T cell receptor beta chain was determined in a study of shared clonotypes between healthy human individuals. Study-level information: The plates for each donor numbered three CD4 naive, three CD4 memory, two CD8 naive and one CD8 memory.

This clone was recorded only once. Its antigen remains unknown. The same CDR3 also results from other DNA sequences found in this sample. The CDR3 is 13 residues long. In germline, CDR1 is MDHEN, CDR2 SYDVKM. The V end lost 0 bases, the J end lost 5 bases, and 7 bases lay between the germline ends. Running of the assay took place at deep level. Profiled with immunoSEQ multiplex PCR; TCRdb holds only in-frame clones, not every one. The data show some 1.5 million clones, roughly 96% seen once. General study points: What rarefaction showed was incomplete sorted-subset sequencing despite large depth.

Healthy and HIV-negative, the adult donors had no recent acute infections or vaccinations. The gene calls are TRBV28 and TRBJ1-1; D unclear. The sequencing sample was made of naive CD4+ T cells sorted from blood. Subset in this sample: CD45RA+ positively selected. The sequence was collected from a man between 25 and 39 years old in good health. CDR3 bases: TGTGCCAGCAGTTTATGGGGAGGGACTGAAGCTTTCTTT. Its translation is CASSLWGGTEAFF.